Relative to its sample, the clone carrying this TCR beta chain is medium-sized. Its antigen is undetermined. Each CDR3 protein is one row after TCRdb ran MiXCR on the 5' RACE reads. The sample has roughly 19,000 distinct CDR3 sequences, just over 2% seen once. T cells were expanded from blood mononuclear cells for 3 to 4 days with anti-CD3 OKT3 or CD3/CD28 beads. The data belong to a study of beta chain bispecific antibodies for T cell cancers. Study in general: Jurkat cells expressed TRBV12-3; HPB-ALL cells expressed TRBV5-5.

Findings and limits, study-wide: In these mixed samples, most targeted TRBV reads derived from the leukemia cell line. The TRBV12-3 share of total TRBV signal fell around 99% after anti-TRBV12 rather than anti-CD19 exposure.

CDR3 length: 14 amino acids. In germline, CDR1 is MNHEY, CDR2 SMNVEV (reference sequence). Trimming pared 6 bases from V and 8 bases from J, leaving 19 bases between. This specimen consisted of healthy donor T cells cultured with leukemia cells, obtained from a culture containing a bispecific antibody targeting TCR Vbeta12. This sequence originates from a human donor in good health. Some clones in this sample may be carry-over from other donors' samples. The J gene is TRBJ1-2, the V gene TRBV27; D is perhaps TRBD1 (5 bases). Here the CDR3 DNA reads TGTGCCAGCAGCCTGGGGGGGACCGGGAAGGGCTACACCTTC. It yields the protein CASSLGGTGKGYTF.